This paragraph covers one TCR beta chain sequence. Its antigen is not identified. The data stem from a study of regulatory T cells in long-lasting Graves disease. Researchers made TCR beta libraries by using iRepertoire HTBI primers and running Arm-PCR on CDR3 regions. TCRdb used MiXCR to reprocess the multiplex PCR reads, holding one entry per CDR3 protein. The sample shows roughly 500,000 distinct CDR3 sequences, 22% of them seen only once. Time point indicated: persistent/refractory GD, antithyroid drugs over 5 years with positive TRAb. The TCR library was made from RNA that had been extracted from PBMCs in TRIzol. Patients with Graves' disease were diagnosed by American Thyroid Association guidelines. Broader study findings: Sharing of public clonotypes was greater in persistent patients (around 2,500) than in new patients (around 890). TRBV28 was favored in persistent disease, as were TRBJ1-2 and TRBJ2-5. TCR diversity was lower in persistent than newly diagnosed Graves' disease.

The CDR3 loop spans 17 amino acids. Trimming left V 6 bases short and J 4 bases short, with 28 bases between. In germline, CDR1 is DFQATT, CDR2 SNEGSKA (reference sequence). The TCR comes from a female donor with Graves disease. This rearrangement joins TRBV20-1 to TRBJ2-7, with a weak D call TRBD2 (10 bases). The material was peripheral blood mononuclear cells (PBMCs), obtained when the disease was refractory, from a patient treated with antithyroid drugs. CDR3 protein: CSAWDRERGSGRYEQYF. CDR3 nucleotides: TGCAGTGCGTGGGACAGGGAGCGTGGTAGCGGGAGGTACGAGCAGTACTTC.